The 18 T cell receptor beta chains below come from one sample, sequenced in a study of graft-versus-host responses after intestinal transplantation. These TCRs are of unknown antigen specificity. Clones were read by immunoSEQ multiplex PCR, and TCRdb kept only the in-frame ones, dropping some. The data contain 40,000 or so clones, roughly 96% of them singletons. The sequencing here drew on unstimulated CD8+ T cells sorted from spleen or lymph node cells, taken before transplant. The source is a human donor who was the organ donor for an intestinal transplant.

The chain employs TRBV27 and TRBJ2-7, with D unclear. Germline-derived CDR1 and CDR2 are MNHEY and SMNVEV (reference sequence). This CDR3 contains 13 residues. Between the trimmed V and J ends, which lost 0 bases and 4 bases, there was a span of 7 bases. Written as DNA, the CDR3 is TGTGCCAGCAGTTTATCCCCTGGGTACGAGCAGTACTTC. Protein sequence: CASSLSPGYEQYF.

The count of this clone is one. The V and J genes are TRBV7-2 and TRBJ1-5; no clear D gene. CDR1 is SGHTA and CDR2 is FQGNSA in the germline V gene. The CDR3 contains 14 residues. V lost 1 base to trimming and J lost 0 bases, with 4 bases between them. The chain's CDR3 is CASSLEASNQPQHF. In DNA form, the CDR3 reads TGTGCCAGCAGCTTAGAAGCTAGCAATCAGCCCCAGCATTTT.

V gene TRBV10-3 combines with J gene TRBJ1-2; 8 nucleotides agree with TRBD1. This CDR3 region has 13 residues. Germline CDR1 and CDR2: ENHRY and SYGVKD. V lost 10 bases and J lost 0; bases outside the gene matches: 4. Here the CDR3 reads CATRDRTNYGYTF. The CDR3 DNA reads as TGTGCCACTCGGGACAGGACTAACTATGGCTACACCTTC.

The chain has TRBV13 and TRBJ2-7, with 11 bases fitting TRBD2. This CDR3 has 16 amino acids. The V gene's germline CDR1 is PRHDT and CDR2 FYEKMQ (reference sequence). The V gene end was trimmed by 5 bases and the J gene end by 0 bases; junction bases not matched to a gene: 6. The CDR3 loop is CASSRVAGGPSYEQYF. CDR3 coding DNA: TGTGCCAGCAGCCGGGTAGCGGGGGGGCCCTCCTACGAGCAGTACTTC.

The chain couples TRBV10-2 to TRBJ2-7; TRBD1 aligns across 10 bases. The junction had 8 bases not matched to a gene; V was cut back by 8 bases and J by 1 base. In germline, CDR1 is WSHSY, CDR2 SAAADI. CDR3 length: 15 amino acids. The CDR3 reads CASGTGALRSYEQYF. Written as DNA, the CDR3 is TGCGCCAGCGGGACAGGGGCCCTAAGGTCCTACGAGCAGTACTTC.

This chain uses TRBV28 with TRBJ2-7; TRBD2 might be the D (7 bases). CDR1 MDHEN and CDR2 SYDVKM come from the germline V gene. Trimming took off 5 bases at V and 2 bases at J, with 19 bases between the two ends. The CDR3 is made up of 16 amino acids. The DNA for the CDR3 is TGTGCCAGCAGTCCGGCCCGGGGGGCCCTAACCTACGAGCAGTACTTC. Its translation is CASSPARGALTYEQYF. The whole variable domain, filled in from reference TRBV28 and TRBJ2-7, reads DVKVTQSSRYLVKRTGEKVFLECVQDMDHENMFWYRQDPGLGLRLIYFSYDVKMKEKGDIPEGYSVSREKKERFSLILESASTNQTSMYLCASSPARGALTYEQYFGPGTRLTVT.

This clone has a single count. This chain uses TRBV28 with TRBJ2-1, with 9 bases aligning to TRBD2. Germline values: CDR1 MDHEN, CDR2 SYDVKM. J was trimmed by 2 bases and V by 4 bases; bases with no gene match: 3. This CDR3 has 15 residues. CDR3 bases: TGTGCCAGCAGTTCAAGCGGGGGGCCCTACAATGAGCAGTTCTTC. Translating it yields CASSSSGGPYNEQFF. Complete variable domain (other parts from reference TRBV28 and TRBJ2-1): DVKVTQSSRYLVKRTGEKVFLECVQDMDHENMFWYRQDPGLGLRLIYFSYDVKMKEKGDIPEGYSVSREKKERFSLILESASTNQTSMYLCASSSSGGPYNEQFFGPGTRLTVL.

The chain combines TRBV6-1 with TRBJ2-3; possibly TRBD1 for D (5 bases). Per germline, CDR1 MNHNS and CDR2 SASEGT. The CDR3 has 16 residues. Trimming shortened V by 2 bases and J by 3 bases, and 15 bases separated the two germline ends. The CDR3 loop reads CASSESAGFYTDTQYF. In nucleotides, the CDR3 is TGTGCCAGCAGTGAAAGCGCAGGGTTCTATACAGATACGCAGTATTTT.

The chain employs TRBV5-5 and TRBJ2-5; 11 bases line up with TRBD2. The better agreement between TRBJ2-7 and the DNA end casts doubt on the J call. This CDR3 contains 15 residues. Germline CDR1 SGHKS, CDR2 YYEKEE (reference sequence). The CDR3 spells CASSLIPSGGYEQYF. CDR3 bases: TGTGCCAGCAGCTTGATTCCTAGCGGGGGGTACGAGCAGTACTTC.

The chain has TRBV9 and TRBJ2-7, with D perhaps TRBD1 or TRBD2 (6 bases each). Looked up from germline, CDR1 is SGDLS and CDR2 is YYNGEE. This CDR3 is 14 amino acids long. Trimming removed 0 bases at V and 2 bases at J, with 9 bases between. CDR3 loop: CASSVEGGPYEQYF. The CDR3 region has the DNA TGTGCCAGCAGCGTAGAGGGGGGTCCCTACGAGCAGTACTTC.

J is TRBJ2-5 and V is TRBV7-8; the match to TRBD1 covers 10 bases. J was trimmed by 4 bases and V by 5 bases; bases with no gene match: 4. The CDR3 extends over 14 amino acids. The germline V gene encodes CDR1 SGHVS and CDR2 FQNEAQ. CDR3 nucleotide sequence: TGTGCCAGCAGCACTCGGACAGGGGGAGAGACCCAGTACTTC. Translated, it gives CASSTRTGGETQYF.

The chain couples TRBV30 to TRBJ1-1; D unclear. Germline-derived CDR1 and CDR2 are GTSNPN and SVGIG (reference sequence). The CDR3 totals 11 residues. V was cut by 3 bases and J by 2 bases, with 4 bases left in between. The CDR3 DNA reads TGTGCCTGGAGGGGTAACACTGAAGCTTTCTTT. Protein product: CAWRGNTEAFF.

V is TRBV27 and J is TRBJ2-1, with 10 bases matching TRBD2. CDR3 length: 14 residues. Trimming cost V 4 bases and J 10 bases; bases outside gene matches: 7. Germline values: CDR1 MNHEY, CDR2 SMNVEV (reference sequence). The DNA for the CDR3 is TGTGCCAGCAGTTATAGCGGGGGGTTCAACGAGCAGTTCTTC. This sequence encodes CASSYSGGFNEQFF.

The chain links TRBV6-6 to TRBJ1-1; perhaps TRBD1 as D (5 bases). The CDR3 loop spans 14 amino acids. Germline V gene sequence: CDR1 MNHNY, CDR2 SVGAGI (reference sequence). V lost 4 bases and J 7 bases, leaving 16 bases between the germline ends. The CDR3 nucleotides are TGTGCCAGCAGTTTACCGGGGGAGAGGGGTGAAGCTTTCTTT. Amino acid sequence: CASSLPGERGEAFF.

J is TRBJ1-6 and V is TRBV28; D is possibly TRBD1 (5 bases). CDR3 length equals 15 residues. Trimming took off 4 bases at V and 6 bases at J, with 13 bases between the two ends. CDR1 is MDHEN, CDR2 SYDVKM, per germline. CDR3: CASSSQGSLNSPLHF. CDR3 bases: TGTGCCAGCAGTTCGCAGGGTTCGCTTAATTCACCCCTCCACTTT.

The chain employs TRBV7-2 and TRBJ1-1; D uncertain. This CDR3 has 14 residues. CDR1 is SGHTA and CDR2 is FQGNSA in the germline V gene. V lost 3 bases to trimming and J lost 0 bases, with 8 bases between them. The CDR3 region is CASSFRVMNTEAFF. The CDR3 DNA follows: TGTGCCAGCAGCTTCCGGGTTATGAACACTGAAGCTTTCTTT. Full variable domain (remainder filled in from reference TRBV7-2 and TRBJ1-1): GAGVSQSPSNKVTEKGKDVELRCDPISGHTALYWYRQSLGQGLEFLIYFQGNSAPDKSGLPSDRFSAERTGGSVSTLTIQRTQQEDSAVYLCASSFRVMNTEAFFGQGTRLTVV.

The DNA for the CDR3 is TGCGCCAGCAGCCAAGAAACAGGCGAGTACCAGCCCCAGCATTTT. Translating it yields CASSQETGEYQPQHF. The chain links TRBV4-3 to TRBJ1-5, with a possible D match to TRBD1 (5 bases). The length of the CDR3 is 15 residues. Trimming took 0 bases from V and 7 from J, leaving 13 bases between them. The germline CDR1 and CDR2 sequences are LGHNA and YSLEER.

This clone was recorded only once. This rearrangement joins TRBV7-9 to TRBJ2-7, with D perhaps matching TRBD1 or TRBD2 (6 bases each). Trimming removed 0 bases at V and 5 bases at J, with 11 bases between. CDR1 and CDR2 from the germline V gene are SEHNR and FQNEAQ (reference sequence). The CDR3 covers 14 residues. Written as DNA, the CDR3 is TGTGCCAGCAGCTTAGCACAGGGAGGCCACGAGCAGTACTTC. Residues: CASSLAQGGHEQYF.